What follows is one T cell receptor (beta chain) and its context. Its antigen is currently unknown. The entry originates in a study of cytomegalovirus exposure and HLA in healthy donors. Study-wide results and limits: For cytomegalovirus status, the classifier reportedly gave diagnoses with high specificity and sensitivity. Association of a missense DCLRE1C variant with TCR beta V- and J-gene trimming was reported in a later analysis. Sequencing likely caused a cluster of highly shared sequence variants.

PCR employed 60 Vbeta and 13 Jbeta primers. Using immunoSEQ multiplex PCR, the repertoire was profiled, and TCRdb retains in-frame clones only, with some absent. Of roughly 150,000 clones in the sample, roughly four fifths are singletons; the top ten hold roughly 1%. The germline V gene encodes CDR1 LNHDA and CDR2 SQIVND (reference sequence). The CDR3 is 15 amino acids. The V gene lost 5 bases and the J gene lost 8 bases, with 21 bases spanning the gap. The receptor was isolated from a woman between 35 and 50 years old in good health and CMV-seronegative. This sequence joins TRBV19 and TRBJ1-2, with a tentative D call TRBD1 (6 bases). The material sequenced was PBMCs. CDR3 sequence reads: CASSGAGDYVEGYTF. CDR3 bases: TGTGCCAGTAGTGGGGCAGGGGATTATGTTGAGGGCTACACCTTC.